This T cell receptor (beta chain) was observed in a study of blood T cell repertoires in COVID-19. Across the whole study: Some COVID-19 samples were acute and others convalescent; all came from the United States, Italy and Spain. PBMCs, B-cell-depleted T cells, or T cells were the source of the cDNA or gDNA that made up the material.

Some clones are missing from TCRdb's copy, which holds only in-frame ones; the method was immunoSEQ multiplex PCR. The sample lists about 40,000 clones, 77% occurring once. CDR1 and CDR2 from the germline V gene are SGHTA and FQGTGA. The CDR3 runs to 15 residues. With V trimmed by 5 bases and J by 1 base, 2 bases remained unmatched. Source material: peripheral blood. The rearrangement uses TRBV7-3 and TRBJ2-3; TRBD2 aligns across 11 bases. The clonotype comes from a woman in her 70s with acute or convalescent COVID-19. CDR3 sequence reads: CASSAGLAGTDTQYF. DNA of the CDR3: TGTGCCAGCAGCGCGGGACTAGCGGGCACAGATACGCAGTATTTT. Full variable domain (missing parts from reference TRBV7-3 and TRBJ2-3): GAGVSQTPSNKVTEKGKYVELRCDPISGHTALYWYRQSLGQGPEFLIYFQGTGAADDSGLPNDRFFAVRPEGSVSTLKIQRTERGDSAVYLCASSAGLAGTDTQYFGPGTRLTVL.